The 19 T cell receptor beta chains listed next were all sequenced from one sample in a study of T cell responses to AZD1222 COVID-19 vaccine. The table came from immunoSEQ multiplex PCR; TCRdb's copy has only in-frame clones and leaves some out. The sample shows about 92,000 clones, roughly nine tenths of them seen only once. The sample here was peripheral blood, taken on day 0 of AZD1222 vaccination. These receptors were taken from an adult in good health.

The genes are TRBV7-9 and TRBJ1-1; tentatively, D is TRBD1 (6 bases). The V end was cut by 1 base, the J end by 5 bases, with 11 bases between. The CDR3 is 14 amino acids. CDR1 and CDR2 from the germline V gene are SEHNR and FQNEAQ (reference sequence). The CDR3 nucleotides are TGTGCCAGCAGCTTAGGCAGGGGAGAAACTGAAGCTTTCTTT. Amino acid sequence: CASSLGRGETEAFF. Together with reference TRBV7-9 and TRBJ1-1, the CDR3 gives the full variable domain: DTGVSQNPRHKITKRGQNVTFRCDPISEHNRLYWYRQTLGQGPEFLTYFQNEAQLEKSRLLSDRFSAERPKGSFSTLEIQRTEQGDSAMYLCASSLGRGETEAFFGQGTRLTVV.

In DNA form, the CDR3 reads TGTGCCAGCAGCCAATCGACTAGCGGGAGTATCTACACCGGGGAGCTGTTTTTT. Translating gives CASSQSTSGSIYTGELFF. The chain carries TRBV4-2 and TRBJ2-2, with 12 positions matching TRBD2. CDR3 length equals 18 residues. The germline gives CDR1 LGHNA, CDR2 YNFKEQ. The J segment lost 3 bases and the V segment lost 2 bases, leaving 7 bases of the junction unmatched.

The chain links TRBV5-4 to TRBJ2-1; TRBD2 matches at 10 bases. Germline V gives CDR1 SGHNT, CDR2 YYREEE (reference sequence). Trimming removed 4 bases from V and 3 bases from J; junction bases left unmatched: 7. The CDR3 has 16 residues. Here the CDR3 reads CASSPSSGSRYNEQFF. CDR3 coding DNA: TGTGCCAGCAGCCCATCTAGCGGGAGTCGCTACAATGAGCAGTTCTTC.

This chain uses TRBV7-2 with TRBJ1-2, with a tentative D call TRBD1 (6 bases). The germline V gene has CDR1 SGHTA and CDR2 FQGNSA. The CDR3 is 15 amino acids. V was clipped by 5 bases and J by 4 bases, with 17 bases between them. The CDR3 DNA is TGTGCCAGCAGCCCCCAGACAGGATCCCGCTATGGCTACACCTTC. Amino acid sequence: CASSPQTGSRYGYTF.

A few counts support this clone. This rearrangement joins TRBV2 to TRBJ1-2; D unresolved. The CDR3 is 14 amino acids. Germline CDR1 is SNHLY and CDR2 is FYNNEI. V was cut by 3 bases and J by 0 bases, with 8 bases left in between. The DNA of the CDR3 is TGTGCCAGCAGTGAGGGATTCGCTAACTATGGCTACACCTTC. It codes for CASSEGFANYGYTF.

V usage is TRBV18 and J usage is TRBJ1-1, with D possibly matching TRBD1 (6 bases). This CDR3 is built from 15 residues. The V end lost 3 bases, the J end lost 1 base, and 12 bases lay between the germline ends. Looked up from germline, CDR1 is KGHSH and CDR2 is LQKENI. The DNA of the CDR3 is TGTGCCAGCTCACCCGGGACACAAGCGAACACTGAAGCTTTCTTT. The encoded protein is CASSPGTQANTEAFF.

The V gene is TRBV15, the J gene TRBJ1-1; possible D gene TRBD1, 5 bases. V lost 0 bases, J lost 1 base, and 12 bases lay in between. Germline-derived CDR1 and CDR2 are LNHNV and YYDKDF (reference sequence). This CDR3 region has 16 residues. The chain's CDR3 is CATSREQQVKNTEAFF. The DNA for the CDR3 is TGTGCCACCAGCAGAGAACAACAGGTAAAGAACACTGAAGCTTTCTTT.

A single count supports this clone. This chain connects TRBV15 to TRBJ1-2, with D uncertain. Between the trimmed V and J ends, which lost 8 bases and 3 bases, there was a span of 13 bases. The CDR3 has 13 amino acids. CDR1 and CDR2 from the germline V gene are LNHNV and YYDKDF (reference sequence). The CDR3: CATAEGVDYGYTF. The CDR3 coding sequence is TGTGCCACCGCCGAGGGCGTGGACTATGGCTACACCTTC.

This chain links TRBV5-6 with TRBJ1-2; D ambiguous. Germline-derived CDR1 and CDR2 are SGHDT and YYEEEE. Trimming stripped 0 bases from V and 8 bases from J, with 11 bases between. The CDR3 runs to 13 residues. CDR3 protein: CASSLGRRGGYTF. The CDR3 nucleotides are TGTGCCAGCAGCTTGGGACGGCGCGGGGGCTACACCTTC.

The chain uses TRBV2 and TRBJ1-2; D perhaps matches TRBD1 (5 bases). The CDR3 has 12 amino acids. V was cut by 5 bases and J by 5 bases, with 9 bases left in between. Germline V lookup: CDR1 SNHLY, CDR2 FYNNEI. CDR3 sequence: CASSRDAYGYTF. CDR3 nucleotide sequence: TGTGCCAGCAGTAGGGACGCGTATGGCTACACCTTC.

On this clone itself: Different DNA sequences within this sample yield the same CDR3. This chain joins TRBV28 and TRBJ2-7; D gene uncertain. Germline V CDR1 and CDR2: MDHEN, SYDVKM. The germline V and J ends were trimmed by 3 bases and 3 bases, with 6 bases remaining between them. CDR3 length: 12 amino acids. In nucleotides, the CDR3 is TGTGCCAGCAGTTTCCAAAACTACGAGCAGTACTTC. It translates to CASSFQNYEQYF.

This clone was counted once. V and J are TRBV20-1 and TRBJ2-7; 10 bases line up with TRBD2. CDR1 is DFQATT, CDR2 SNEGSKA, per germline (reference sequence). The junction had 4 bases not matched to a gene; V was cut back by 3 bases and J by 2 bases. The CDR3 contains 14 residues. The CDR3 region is CSASPSGGAYEQYF. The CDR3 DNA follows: TGCAGTGCTAGTCCCAGCGGGGGGGCCTACGAGCAGTACTTC.

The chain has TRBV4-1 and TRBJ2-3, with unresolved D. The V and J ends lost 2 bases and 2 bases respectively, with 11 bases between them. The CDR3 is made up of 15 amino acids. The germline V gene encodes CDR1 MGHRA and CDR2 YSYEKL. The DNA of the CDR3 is TGCGCCAGCAGCCAATTTGAGAGATTCACAGATACGCAGTATTTT. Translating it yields CASSQFERFTDTQYF.

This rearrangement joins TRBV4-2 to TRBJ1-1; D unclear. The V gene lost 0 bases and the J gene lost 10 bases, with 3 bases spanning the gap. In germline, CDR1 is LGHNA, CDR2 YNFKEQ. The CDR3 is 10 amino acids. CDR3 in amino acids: CASSQERAFF. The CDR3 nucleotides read TGTGCCAGCAGCCAAGAGAGAGCTTTCTTT.

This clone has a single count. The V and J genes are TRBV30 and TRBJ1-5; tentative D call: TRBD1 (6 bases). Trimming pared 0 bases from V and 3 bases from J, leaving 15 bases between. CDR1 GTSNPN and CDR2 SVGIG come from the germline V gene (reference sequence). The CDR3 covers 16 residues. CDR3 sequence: CAWSVARTEINQPQHF. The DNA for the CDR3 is TGTGCCTGGAGTGTAGCTAGGACAGAAATCAATCAGCCCCAGCATTTT.

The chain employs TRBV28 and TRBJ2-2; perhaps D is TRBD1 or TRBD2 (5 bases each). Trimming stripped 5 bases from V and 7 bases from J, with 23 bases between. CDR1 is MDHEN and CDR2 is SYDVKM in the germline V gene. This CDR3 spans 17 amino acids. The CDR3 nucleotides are TGTGCCAGCAGTATCCTCGGGACCGTTAAAAAACACGGGGAGCTGTTTTTT. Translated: CASSILGTVKKHGELFF. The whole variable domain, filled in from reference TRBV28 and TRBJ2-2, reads DVKVTQSSRYLVKRTGEKVFLECVQDMDHENMFWYRQDPGLGLRLIYFSYDVKMKEKGDIPEGYSVSREKKERFSLILESASTNQTSMYLCASSILGTVKKHGELFFGEGSRLTVL.

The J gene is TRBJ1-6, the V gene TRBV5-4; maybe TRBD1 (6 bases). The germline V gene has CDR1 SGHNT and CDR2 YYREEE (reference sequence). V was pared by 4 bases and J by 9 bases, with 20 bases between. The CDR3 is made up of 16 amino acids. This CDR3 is CASSPDRGGSGSPLHF. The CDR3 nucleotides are TGTGCCAGCAGCCCCGACCGTGGGGGCTCGGGTTCACCCCTCCACTTT.

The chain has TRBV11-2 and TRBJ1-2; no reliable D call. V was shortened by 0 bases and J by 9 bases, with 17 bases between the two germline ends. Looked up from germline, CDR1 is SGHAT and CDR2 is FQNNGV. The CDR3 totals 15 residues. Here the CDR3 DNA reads TGTGCCAGCAGCTTAGAGGGGTCGGTACCCACGCGCTACACCTTC. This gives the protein CASSLEGSVPTRYTF.

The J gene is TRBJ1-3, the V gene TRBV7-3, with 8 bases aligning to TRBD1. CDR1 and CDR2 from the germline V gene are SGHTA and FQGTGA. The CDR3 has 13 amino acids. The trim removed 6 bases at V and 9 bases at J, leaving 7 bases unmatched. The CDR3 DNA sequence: TGTGCCAGCAGTAAGGACAGGGAGGGCACCATATATTTT. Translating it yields CASSKDREGTIYF.